Below, 14 T cell receptor beta chains from the same sample are listed, as sequenced in a study of T cell changes during pregnancy in multiple sclerosis. The protocol was immunoSEQ multiplex PCR, while the TCRdb copy is restricted to in-frame clones and leaves out a portion. The sample includes about 97,000 clones, approximately 92% of them seen just once. The sequencing used peripheral blood, collected in the second trimester of pregnancy. Receptors originate from a female donor with multiple sclerosis, enrolled in a pregnancy study.

The chain is built from TRBV25-1 and TRBJ2-6, with D maybe TRBD2 (6 bases). CDR1 MGHDK and CDR2 SYGVNS come from the germline V gene. Trimming shortened V by 3 bases and J by 2 bases, and 8 bases separated the two germline ends. This CDR3 spans 15 amino acids. The DNA of the CDR3 is TGTGCCAGCAGTGAGGAGGGAACTGGGGCCAACGTCCTGACTTTC. Its protein product is CASSEEGTGANVLTF.

The rearrangement links TRBV5-1 to TRBJ2-7; the D is unclear. This CDR3 spans 14 amino acids. Trimming left V 1 base short and J 0 bases short, with 8 bases between. Germline CDR1 SGHRS, CDR2 YFSETQ. As DNA, the CDR3 is TGCGCCAGCAGCTTGTCGGCAGGCTCCTACGAGCAGTACTTC. This translates into CASSLSAGSYEQYF.

V gene TRBV21-1 combines with J gene TRBJ2-1; TRBD1, as called in the table, went unchecked against the DNA. TRBV21-1 is a pseudogene segment. The CDR3 totals 13 residues. CDR3 DNA: TGTGCCAGCAGCCCCAGGGCCCACAATGAGCAGTTCTTC. Amino acids: CASSPRAHNEQFF.

The chain employs TRBV5-6 and TRBJ2-6; D is uncertain. Trimming took 4 bases from V and 4 from J, leaving 12 bases between them. CDR1 is SGHDT and CDR2 is YYEEEE in the germline V gene. The CDR3 length is 15 residues. The CDR3 protein is CASSLELYGANVLTF. CDR3 sequence (DNA): TGTGCCAGCAGCCTAGAGCTGTACGGGGCCAACGTCCTGACTTTC.

This rearrangement joins TRBV4-1 to TRBJ2-3; 8 bases are a match to TRBD2. Trimming took 3 bases from V and 3 from J; bases not matched to a gene: 8. From germline, CDR1 is MGHRA and CDR2 YSYEKL. CDR3 size: 16 residues. CDR3 loop: CASSQGRLARTDTQYF. The CDR3 nucleotides are TGCGCCAGCAGCCAGGGTCGACTAGCGAGGACAGATACGCAGTATTTT.

The chain couples TRBV7-8 to TRBJ1-1; D gene uncertain. The length of the CDR3 is 15 residues. Germline loops: CDR1 SGHVS, CDR2 FQNEAQ. Trimming removed 1 base at V and 11 bases at J, with 20 bases between. The CDR3 nucleotides are TGTGCCAGCAGCTTAGTACTGGGAGTCCCTGGGAGGGCTTTCTTT. The encoded protein is CASSLVLGVPGRAFF. The full variable domain, with the rest looked up from reference TRBV7-8 and TRBJ1-1, is GAGVSQSPRYKVAKRGQDVALRCDPISGHVSLFWYQQALGQGPEFLTYFQNEAQLDKSGLPSDRFFAERPEGSVSTLKIQRTQQEDSAVYLCASSLVLGVPGRAFFGQGTRLTVV.

The chain carries TRBV5-1 and TRBJ2-7; D not resolved. This CDR3 spans 13 amino acids. The germline V gene has CDR1 SGHRS and CDR2 YFSETQ. Trimming removed 0 bases at V and 9 bases at J, with 13 bases between. CDR3 coding DNA: TGCGCCAGCAGCTTGGAGCCCCCAACGTGGCAGTACTTC. Translating it yields CASSLEPPTWQYF.

This clone has more than one count but fewer than ten. This chain uses TRBV27 with TRBJ1-5; possible D gene TRBD1, 5 bases. This CDR3 has 15 residues. V lost 5 bases and J 4 bases, leaving 15 bases between the germline ends. The V gene's germline CDR1 is MNHEY and CDR2 SMNVEV (reference sequence). CDR3 protein: CASSLSQGPNQPQHF. CDR3 DNA sequence: TGTGCCAGCAGTCTCTCCCAGGGCCCTAATCAGCCCCAGCATTTT.

The V gene is TRBV19, the J gene TRBJ2-2; 7 nucleotides align to TRBD1. Germline assignment: CDR1 LNHDA and CDR2 SQIVND (reference sequence). The CDR3 loop spans 16 amino acids. V lost 4 bases, J lost 1 base, and 6 bases stayed unmatched. The CDR3 spells CASSTPGQLNTGELFF. For the CDR3, the DNA is TGTGCCAGTAGTACACCGGGACAGCTGAACACCGGGGAGCTGTTTTTT.

The V and J genes are TRBV28 and TRBJ1-4; 8 bases are shared with TRBD1. CDR1 is MDHEN, CDR2 SYDVKM, per germline. CDR3 length: 17 residues. V was clipped by 6 bases and J by 0 bases; unmatched bases: 9. The CDR3 loop is CASRYQGAISTNEKLFF. The DNA of the CDR3 is TGTGCCAGCAGGTATCAGGGGGCTATATCAACTAATGAAAAACTGTTTTTT.

The rearrangement links TRBV7-9 to TRBJ2-7; D gene uncertain. Looked up from germline, CDR1 is SEHNR and CDR2 is FQNEAQ (reference sequence). The CDR3 is made up of 11 amino acids. V was clipped by 8 bases and J by 0 bases, with 5 bases between them. The DNA for the CDR3 is TGTGCCAGCGAGGCCTCCTACGAGCAGTACTTC. It codes for CASEASYEQYF.

This sequence joins TRBV7-2 and TRBJ2-5, with 7 bases fitting TRBD2. Trimming removed 1 base from V and 9 bases from J; junction bases left unmatched: 8. CDR3 length equals 14 residues. The germline V gene encodes CDR1 SGHTA and CDR2 FQGNSA. CDR3 bases: TGTGCCAGCAGCTTAGGAGACTCGGCGGGGGCCCAGTACTTC. It codes for CASSLGDSAGAQYF.

With regard to this clone: Other nucleotide sequences in the sample specify the same CDR3. This sequence joins TRBV19 and TRBJ2-7, with no clear D. The CDR3 totals 13 residues. Germline assignment: CDR1 LNHDA and CDR2 SQIVND (reference sequence). V shed 3 bases and J shed 0 bases, with 6 bases lying between them. The CDR3 DNA reads TGTGCCAGTAGTATCGGTAGCTCCTACGAGCAGTACTTC. Translating it yields CASSIGSSYEQYF.

The chain recombines TRBV28 with TRBJ2-3; D is perhaps TRBD2 (5 bases). Trimming stripped 5 bases from V and 6 bases from J, with 15 bases between. CDR3 length equals 14 residues. Germline lookup yields CDR1 MDHEN and CDR2 SYDVKM. CDR3 coding DNA: TGTGCCAGCAGTGACCATACTAGGAGCGATACGCAGTATTTT. Translated: CASSDHTRSDTQYF.